This record concerns one T cell receptor (beta chain) sequence. TCRdb's table, derived via immunoSEQ multiplex PCR, lists solely in-frame clones and lacks some. The sample carries about 82,000 clones, about 93% recorded once. The data belong to a study of technical replicates of blood from several donors. CDR1 SGHRS and CDR2 YFSETQ come from the germline V gene. The CDR3 consists of 16 residues. V was pared by 0 bases and J by 0 bases, with 4 bases of the junction left unmatched. The J gene is TRBJ2-3, the V gene TRBV5-1, with 7 nucleotides matching TRBD2. This clonotype was sampled from a human donor in good health. The sample was T cells isolated from PBMCs. The CDR3 nucleotides are TGCGCCAGCAGCTTGGGGGGGAGGGCCAGCACAGATACGCAGTATTTT. Protein sequence: CASSLGGRASTDTQYF.